The source of this TCR beta chain is a study of cytomegalovirus exposure and HLA in healthy donors. Those who donated were healthy bone marrow donors. Broader study findings: An analysis was carried out later, and it reportedly showed fewer N-insertions in an Asian-associated ancestry cluster than the approximately 660-donor mean. Several V segments, TRBV6-2 and TRBV6-3 among them, could not be told apart and were dropped. Accurate prediction of most subjects' HLA-A and HLA-B alleles from TCR beta sequences was reported.

With 60 Vbeta and 13 Jbeta primers, the PCR was carried out. Measured with immunoSEQ multiplex PCR; TCRdb has only the in-frame clones, and not every one. The table records about 140,000 clones, approximately 82% of them present only once. CDR1 and CDR2 from the germline V gene are SSHAT and FNYEAQ (reference sequence). The length of the CDR3 is 15 residues. V lost 5 bases to trimming and J lost 9 bases; unmatched junction nucleotides: 8. As for this clone: Antigen specificity is unknown.

The gene calls are TRBV7-7 and TRBJ2-1; 12 bases are shared with TRBD2. Sequencing was performed on PBMCs. The source is a woman aged 40-49 years in good health and CMV-seronegative. The CDR3 nucleotides read TGTGCCAGCAGCCTCCGGCTAGCGGGAGGGGGTGAGCAGTTCTTC. Translated: CASSLRLAGGGEQFF. The complete variable domain, with remaining parts taken from reference TRBV7-7 and TRBJ2-1, reads GAGVSQSPRYKVTKRGQDVTLRCDPISSHATLYWYQQALGQGPEFLTYFNYEAQPDKSGLPSDRFSAERPEGSISTLTIQRTEQRDSAMYRCASSLRLAGGGEQFFGPGTRLTVL.